This note documents a single T cell receptor beta chain sequence. Residents of 24 US areas, aged roughly 18 to 90 years, made up the participants. Participants reported their clinical history, and cohort assignment relied on those reports. This sample stems from a study of blood T cell repertoires in COVID-19. The overall study: PBMCs, B-cell-depleted T cells, or T cells were the source of the cDNA or gDNA that made up the material.

Germline CDR1 is SGHVS and CDR2 is FNYEAQ. The CDR3 has 15 residues. Trimming pared 0 bases from V and 4 bases from J, leaving 9 bases between. Per the authors' pipeline: By means of reference gene primer amplification, nucleated cell counts were estimated. The table came from immunoSEQ multiplex PCR; TCRdb's copy has only in-frame clones and leaves some out. V, J and clone size are taken as reported in that table, and D and trimming were inferred from the DNA itself. The sample lists 230,000 or so clones, about 87% seen once, with about 2.6% in the top ten. The chain recombines TRBV7-6 with TRBJ2-2; tentatively, D is TRBD1 (6 bases). The clonotype was recovered from a woman younger than 45 who had recovered from COVID-19. Sequencing was done on a sample of PBMCs or T cells enriched from blood (not recorded which). CDR3 in DNA: TGTGCCAGCAGCTTAGCGCGAGGGGGCACCGGGGAGCTGTTTTTT. Translation gives CASSLARGGTGELFF.